Below are 31 T cell receptor beta chains sequenced from a single sample in a study of shared clonotypes between healthy human individuals. Data came from immunoSEQ multiplex PCR; TCRdb stores just in-frame clones and leaves some out. The sample holds 2 million to 2.5 million clones, less than 95% seen once. Specimen: naive CD4+ T cells from PBMCs. The subset is: CD45RA+ positively selected. These receptors came from a young man in good health. Some clones in this sample may be carry-over from other donors' samples.

The CDR3, as DNA: TGTGCCAGCAGCTTAGCGGGCGGGAGCGCAACCGGGGAGCTGTTTTTT. Translated: CASSLAGGSATGELFF. The chain has TRBV7-2 and TRBJ2-2; 7 nucleotides align to TRBD2. After removal of 0 bases from V and 5 bases from J, the junction contained 6 bases not matched to a gene. CDR1 is SGHTA, CDR2 FQGNSA, per germline. The CDR3 sequence is 16 residues long.

The chain is built from TRBV2 and TRBJ2-1, with 7 bases matching TRBD2. Per germline, CDR1 SNHLY and CDR2 FYNNEI. V gave up 7 bases and J gave up 4 bases; unmatched junction bases: 10. This CDR3 contains 15 residues. CDR3 nucleotides: TGTGCCAGCAAGGCGGGAGCCTATTTTTACAATGAGCAGTTCTTC. This translates into CASKAGAYFYNEQFF.

The rearrangement uses TRBV28 and TRBJ1-2; no clear D gene. Germline CDR1 reads MDHEN; CDR2 reads SYDVKM. The CDR3 covers 14 residues. V lost 2 bases and J 4 bases, leaving 11 bases between the germline ends. CDR3 protein: CASSLAGRSYGYTF. CDR3 sequence (DNA): TGTGCCAGCAGTTTAGCCGGACGGAGCTATGGCTACACCTTC.

The table lists this clone with a count of one. The same CDR3 arises from other DNA sequences in this sample as well. This sequence joins TRBV2 and TRBJ2-7, with D tentatively TRBD2 (5 bases). Germline CDR1 and CDR2: SNHLY and FYNNEI. The CDR3 extends over 15 amino acids. V was shortened by 1 base and J by 0 bases, with 10 bases between the two germline ends. This CDR3 is CASSEGGGSSYEQYF. The CDR3 DNA reads as TGTGCCAGCAGTGAAGGAGGAGGTAGCTCCTACGAGCAGTACTTC. The full variable domain, its missing parts supplied by reference TRBV2 and TRBJ2-7, is EPEVTQTPSHQVTQMGQEVILRCVPISNHLYFYWYRQILGQKVEFLVSFYNNEISEKSEIFDDQFSVERPDGSNFTLKIRSTKLEDSAMYFCASSEGGGSSYEQYFGPGTRLTVT.

The CDR3 spells CASSAGGQGVTGQPQHF. CDR3 in DNA: TGTGCCAGCAGCGCCGGTGGACAGGGGGTAACAGGTCAGCCCCAGCATTTT. The chain joins TRBV5-4 to TRBJ1-5, with 10 bases matching TRBD1. The CDR3 length is 17 residues. The junction had 13 bases not matched to a gene; V was cut back by 4 bases and J by 6 bases. Per the germline V gene, CDR1 is SGHNT and CDR2 is YYREEE (reference sequence).

The rearrangement links TRBV18 to TRBJ2-7; 8 positions match TRBD2. The CDR3 loop spans 16 amino acids. Germline trimming cut 0 bases from V and 5 bases from J; bases unmatched to any gene: 9. Looked up from germline, CDR1 is KGHSH and CDR2 is LQKENI. CDR3 amino acids: CASSPPVSGGPHEQYF. CDR3 bases: TGTGCCAGCTCACCACCGGTTTCGGGAGGGCCCCACGAGCAGTACTTC.

This chain connects TRBV27 to TRBJ2-1; 8 positions agree with TRBD2. The V and J ends lost 2 bases and 9 bases, in that order; junction bases with no gene match: 9. The CDR3 consists of 15 residues. Germline V gene lookup returns CDR1 MNHEY and CDR2 SMNVEV (reference sequence). The CDR3 region has the DNA TGTGCCAGCAGTTTACTCGGGAGGGGTGATGGTGAGCAGTTCTTC. It translates to CASSLLGRGDGEQFF.

In this sample, this clone turned up a few times. This chain uses TRBV7-9 with TRBJ1-5; unclear D gene. The germline gives CDR1 SEHNR, CDR2 FQNEAQ (reference sequence). V gave up 1 base and J gave up 6 bases, with 7 bases separating them. The CDR3 loop spans 13 amino acids. Written as DNA, the CDR3 is TGTGCCAGCAGCTTAGGGGAAGCTCAGCCCCAGCATTTT. Protein sequence: CASSLGEAQPQHF.

This chain joins TRBV5-4 and TRBJ2-1; D is uncertain. Germline values: CDR1 SGHNT, CDR2 YYREEE (reference sequence). V was trimmed by 2 bases and J by 4 bases, leaving 10 bases between them. The CDR3 loop spans 14 amino acids. The CDR3, as DNA: TGTGCCAGCAGCTTTAAGACCACGTACAATGAGCAGTTCTTC. Translated: CASSFKTTYNEQFF.

The V and J genes are TRBV7-6 and TRBJ2-1, with TRBD2 matching 9 bases. V lost 2 bases to trimming and J lost 5 bases; unmatched junction nucleotides: 4. Germline assignment: CDR1 SGHVS and CDR2 FNYEAQ. This CDR3 has 15 residues. This chain's CDR3 is CASSLPREGNNEQFF. The CDR3, as DNA: TGTGCCAGCAGCTTACCGCGGGAGGGTAACAATGAGCAGTTCTTC.

Of note for this clone: The sample contains more than one DNA sequence encoding this CDR3. The rearrangement joins TRBV9 to TRBJ1-1, with unresolved D. V was trimmed by 0 bases and J by 2 bases, leaving 11 bases between them. The CDR3 contains 15 residues. Germline values: CDR1 SGDLS, CDR2 YYNGEE. This CDR3 is CASSVVGQTNTEAFF. The CDR3 nucleotides read TGTGCCAGCAGCGTAGTTGGGCAGACAAACACTGAAGCTTTCTTT.

To note about this clone: The same CDR3 can be traced to other DNA sequences in this sample. The J gene is TRBJ1-2, the V gene TRBV5-1, with 7 bases that match TRBD1. V was clipped by 5 bases and J by 4 bases; unmatched bases: 5. This CDR3 region has 13 residues. The germline V gene has CDR1 SGHRS and CDR2 YFSETQ. The CDR3 nucleotides read TGCGCCAGCAGAACGACAGGGAGCTATGGCTACACCTTC. Amino acid sequence: CASRTTGSYGYTF.

V is TRBV28 and J is TRBJ2-2, with D maybe TRBD2 (7 bases). The CDR3 consists of 14 residues. CDR1 is MDHEN and CDR2 is SYDVKM in the germline V gene. CDR3 protein: CAGGTRANTGELFF. Written as DNA, the CDR3 is TGTGCGGGGGGGACACGGGCGAACACCGGGGAGCTGTTTTTT. The complete variable domain, with remaining parts taken from reference TRBV28 and TRBJ2-2, reads DVKVTQSSRYLVKRTGEKVFLECVQDMDHENMFWYRQDPGLGLRLIYFSYDVKMKEKGDIPEGYSVSREKKERFSLILESASTNQTSMYLCAGGTRANTGELFFGEGSRLTVL.

The V gene is TRBV7-8, the J gene TRBJ1-5; D might be TRBD1 (5 bases). V lost 5 bases and J 3 bases, leaving 14 bases between the germline ends. The CDR3 has 15 residues. Germline V gives CDR1 SGHVS, CDR2 FQNEAQ. CDR3: CASSRTDSLNQPQHF. The DNA of the CDR3 is TGTGCCAGCAGCCGAACCGACAGCCTCAATCAGCCCCAGCATTTT.

With regard to this clone: The same CDR3 arises from other DNA sequences in this sample as well. The V and J genes are TRBV28 and TRBJ1-5; D is ambiguous. The length of the CDR3 is 12 residues. Between the trimmed V and J ends, which lost 3 bases and 7 bases, there was a span of 7 bases. CDR1 and CDR2 (germline): MDHEN, SYDVKM. In DNA form, the CDR3 reads TGTGCCAGCAGTTTCCGTAGCCAGCCCCAGCATTTT. Translating it yields CASSFRSQPQHF.

J is TRBJ2-1 and V is TRBV13; D tentatively fits TRBD1 or TRBD2 (5 bases each). This CDR3 region has 15 residues. Trimming stripped 5 bases from V and 5 bases from J, with 16 bases between. Germline CDR1 reads PRHDT; CDR2 reads FYEKMQ (reference sequence). The CDR3 loop is CASSQRGVGNNEQFF. The CDR3 coding sequence is TGTGCCAGCAGCCAGAGGGGAGTGGGGAACAATGAGCAGTTCTTC.

This chain uses TRBV18 with TRBJ2-5, with 8 bases identical to TRBD1. This CDR3 comprises 15 residues. Germline CDR1 is KGHSH and CDR2 is LQKENI. The V and J ends lost 1 base and 2 bases, in that order; junction bases with no gene match: 3. CDR3 sequence (DNA): TGTGCCAGCTCACCACGACAGGGGCATCAAGAGACCCAGTACTTC. It encodes CASSPRQGHQETQYF.

The chain has TRBV6-1 and TRBJ1-1, with D uncertain. CDR1 and CDR2 from the germline V gene are MNHNS and SASEGT. The ends were cut back, 6 bases at V and 2 bases at J, with 13 bases in the middle. The CDR3 is 14 residues long. Here the CDR3 DNA reads TGTGCCAGCAGGCGCCAGGATATAAACACTGAAGCTTTCTTT. Its translation is CASRRQDINTEAFF.

The chain employs TRBV4-2 and TRBJ2-2; D remains ambiguous. Germline CDR1 and CDR2: LGHNA and YNFKEQ. This CDR3 comprises 17 residues. Between the trimmed V and J ends, which lost 0 bases and 1 base, there was a span of 12 bases. CDR3 nucleotide sequence: TGTGCCAGCAGCCAAGATTTCAGTGGAGTGAACACCGGGGAGCTGTTTTTT. Its translation is CASSQDFSGVNTGELFF.

This clone was observed once. The sample holds other DNA sequences that translate to the same CDR3. CDR3 sequence: CASSPPGQGSYEQYF. The DNA of the CDR3 is TGTGCCAGCTCACCACCGGGACAGGGCAGTTACGAGCAGTACTTC. The J gene is TRBJ2-7, the V gene TRBV18; 9 bases are shared with TRBD1. The J segment lost 4 bases and the V segment lost 0 bases, leaving 4 bases of the junction unmatched. Germline assignment: CDR1 KGHSH and CDR2 LQKENI. The CDR3 contains 15 residues.

This clone was found a few times. The chain employs TRBV7-9 and TRBJ1-1, with no clear D. CDR3 length: 13 amino acids. The V and J ends lost 10 bases and 4 bases respectively, with 16 bases between them. Germline CDR1 SEHNR, CDR2 FQNEAQ (reference sequence). The CDR3 DNA is TGTGCCACGGGTGTCGGGTTTAGCACTGAAGCTTTCTTT. Its translation: CATGVGFSTEAFF.

The chain couples TRBV7-2 to TRBJ1-1; the D is unclear. The V end was cut by 6 bases, the J end by 4 bases, with 12 bases between. CDR3 length: 13 residues. The germline gives CDR1 SGHTA, CDR2 FQGNSA. CDR3 nucleotide sequence: TGTGCCAGCAGGGACGAGGTGGGCACTGAAGCTTTCTTT. Amino acid sequence: CASRDEVGTEAFF.

The genes are TRBV19 and TRBJ2-3; 11 positions match TRBD1. This CDR3 is built from 17 residues. Per the germline V gene, CDR1 is LNHDA and CDR2 is SQIVND (reference sequence). V shed 6 bases, J shed 4 bases, and the junction held 12 bases outside the gene matches. The DNA for the CDR3 is TGTGCCAGTAGGGACAGGGGGCGTCCTATGGTTGCAGATACGCAGTATTTT. It codes for CASRDRGRPMVADTQYF.

The chain has TRBV11-2 and TRBJ1-4; a possible D gene is TRBD1 (6 bases). V was clipped by 0 bases and J by 8 bases, with 10 bases between them. The CDR3 is 14 residues long. Looked up from germline, CDR1 is SGHAT and CDR2 is FQNNGV. The CDR3 sequence: CASSLDRGDEKLFF. CDR3 DNA: TGTGCCAGCAGCTTAGACAGGGGCGACGAAAAACTGTTTTTT.

The chain is built from TRBV28 and TRBJ2-5; TRBD2 matches at 15 bases. Germline CDR1 is MDHEN and CDR2 is SYDVKM. The CDR3 is made up of 16 amino acids. The J segment lost 5 bases and the V segment lost 5 bases, leaving 6 bases of the junction unmatched. In DNA form, the CDR3 reads TGTGCCAGCAGTCAAGGACTAGCGGGAGGGTGGGAGACCCAGTACTTC. This gives the protein CASSQGLAGGWETQYF.

The V call is TRBV5-1, the J call TRBJ2-5; D possibly corresponds to TRBD2 (5 bases). The germline V and J ends were trimmed by 3 bases and 5 bases, with 14 bases remaining between them. This CDR3 region has 14 residues. CDR1 and CDR2 (germline): SGHRS, YFSETQ. CDR3 protein: CASSSNGPGETQYF. As DNA, the CDR3 is TGCGCCAGCAGCTCTAACGGCCCGGGGGAGACCCAGTACTTC.

The chain couples TRBV9 to TRBJ2-7; 8 bases agree with TRBD1. The V gene's germline CDR1 is SGDLS and CDR2 YYNGEE. J lost 0 bases, V lost 2 bases, and 7 bases had no gene match. This CDR3 spans 16 amino acids. The DNA of the CDR3 is TGTGCCAGCAGCGTTCAACCGACAGGGGCCTCCTACGAGCAGTACTTC. Encoded protein: CASSVQPTGASYEQYF.

The chain is built from TRBV7-2 and TRBJ1-2; 7 bases line up with TRBD1. This CDR3 contains 15 residues. Losses at the gene ends were 1 base for V and 4 bases for J; bases not matched to a gene: 6. Germline V CDR1 and CDR2: SGHTA, FQGNSA. The CDR3 spells CASSLGQGNGYGYTF. The CDR3 DNA reads as TGTGCCAGCAGCTTAGGACAGGGTAATGGCTATGGCTACACCTTC.

This clone was observed a handful of times. This chain links TRBV5-4 with TRBJ2-2; 9 nucleotides line up with TRBD2. The CDR3 covers 14 residues. V lost 1 base, J lost 5 bases, and 0 bases stayed unmatched. CDR1 and CDR2 from the germline V gene are SGHNT and YYREEE (reference sequence). The CDR3 DNA reads as TGTGCCAGCAGCTTGACTAGCGGGACCGGGGAGCTGTTTTTT. This sequence encodes CASSLTSGTGELFF.

The chain employs TRBV14 and TRBJ2-5; D gene unclear. CDR1 SGHDN and CDR2 FVKESK come from the germline V gene. V lost 3 bases and J lost 7, with 9 bases in between. The CDR3 consists of 12 residues. In DNA form, the CDR3 reads TGTGCCAGCAGCCAGTTATCCGGGACCCAGTACTTC. Its translation: CASSQLSGTQYF.

This CDR3 reads CASSTDRLATNEKLFF. The CDR3 DNA is TGTGCCAGCAGCACCGACAGGCTGGCAACTAATGAAAAACTGTTTTTT. This rearrangement joins TRBV7-8 to TRBJ1-4, with a possible D match to TRBD1 (6 bases). The V end lost 5 bases, the J end lost 0 bases, and 13 bases lay between the germline ends. The CDR3 covers 16 residues. CDR1 and CDR2 from the germline V gene are SGHVS and FQNEAQ.